Described below is a single T cell receptor beta chain sequence and its context. Its cognate antigen is unknown. The method was immunoSEQ multiplex PCR; TCRdb's version includes in-frame clones alone and lacks a portion of them. The sample shows fewer than 35,000 clones, around nine tenths of them seen only once. The sample belongs to a study of OX40 agonist ivuxolimab in advanced cancers. General study points: On average, a greater number of expanded clones characterised CD8+ T cells relative to CD4+.

The sequences come from CD4+ or CD8+ T cells sorted from blood, collected in a trial of the OX40 agonist ivuxolimab. The TCR sequence derives from an adult with an advanced solid tumor such as melanoma, head and neck, liver or kidney cancer.

CDR3 sequence reads: CASRSSGHEQYF. The CDR3, as DNA: TGTGCCAGCAGGAGTTCGGGTCACGAGCAGTACTTC. The V call is TRBV6-5, the J call TRBJ2-7; D is uncertain. CDR3 length equals 12 residues. Germline V gene lookup returns CDR1 MNHEY and CDR2 SVGAGI. Trimming cost V 6 bases and J 5 bases, with 11 bases left between them.